The source of this T cell receptor beta chain is a study of CD8 T cells in Susac syndrome. Sequencing of TCR beta drew on CD8+ and CD4+ T cells from blood. After extraction with the RNeasy kit, about 0.5 to 1 ug of the RNA was reverse transcribed using random hexamers. TCRdb ran MiXCR on the immunoSEQ multiplex PCR reads and lists one entry per CDR3 protein. This sample carries approximately 120,000 distinct CDR3 sequences, about 95% of them seen once, and the ten largest clones take 0.075% to 0.1%. CDR3 length: 17 amino acids. V gave up 5 bases and J gave up 0 bases, with 20 bases separating them. Germline V gene sequence: CDR1 DFQATT, CDR2 SNEGSKA (reference sequence).

The sequencing sample was made of CD4+ T cells from PBMCs. The genes are TRBV20-1 and TRBJ1-5; possibly TRBD1 for D (5 bases). The clonotype comes from a human donor in good health. For the CDR3, the DNA is TGCAGTGCTTTTGCCCGACAAGGGGTCGATAGCAATCAGCCCCAGCATTTT. This gives the protein CSAFARQGVDSNQPQHF.